The rows below give T cell receptor beta chains drawn from one sample of a study of blood T cell repertoires in COVID-19. Assay used: immunoSEQ multiplex PCR; TCRdb lists only in-frame clones, some missing. The data contain about 150,000 clones, 82% of them singletons. Source material: peripheral blood. Every receptor here comes from a woman older than 75 with active or convalescent COVID-19. Both conserved end residues are part of each CDR3. The order of the fields is clone size, J gene, V gene, D gene, CDR3 protein, CDR3 DNA. A D gene is named only where the DNA matches it firmly. Only some rows state a clone size, as once, few, many or a class for expanded clones.

size: .
J: TRBJ1-5
V: TRBV5-1
D: .
CDR3: CASSLDLNNQPQHF
DNA: TGCGCCAGCAGCTTGGACTTAAACAATCAGCCCCAGCATTTT

size: once
J: TRBJ2-3
V: TRBV10-2
D: .
CDR3: CASSDQGGSTDTQYF
DNA: TGCGCCAGCAGTGACCAGGGGGGTAGCACAGATACGCAGTATTTT

size: .
J: TRBJ2-7
V: TRBV6-1
D: TRBD2
CDR3: CASSEGRRGLAGDYEQYF
DNA: TGTGCCAGCAGTGAAGGGAGGCGGGGACTAGCGGGAGATTACGAGCAGTACTTC

size: few
J: TRBJ2-1
V: TRBV19
D: .
CDR3: CASTWASFPYNEQFF
DNA: TGTGCCAGTACTTGGGCCTCCTTCCCCTACAATGAGCAGTTCTTC

size: .
J: TRBJ1-5
V: TRBV18
D: TRBD1
CDR3: CASSPGQGNQPQHF
DNA: TGTGCCAGCTCACCAGGACAGGGGAATCAGCCCCAGCATTTT

size: .
J: TRBJ1-5
V: TRBV5-6
D: TRBD1
CDR3: CASSLWGTGVKINQPQHF
DNA: TGTGCCAGCAGCTTGTGGGGGACAGGGGTCAAAATCAATCAGCCCCAGCATTTT

size: .
J: TRBJ1-2
V: TRBV19
D: .
CDR3: CASSIRGGGYTF
DNA: TGTGCCAGTAGTATAAGAGGTGGTGGCTACACCTTC

size: .
J: TRBJ2-1
V: TRBV19
D: .
CDR3: CASSIAGIYSYNEQFF
DNA: TGTGCCAGTAGTATTGCAGGGATATACTCCTACAATGAGCAGTTCTTC

size: .
J: TRBJ2-7
V: TRBV7-6
D: .
CDR3: CASSLLVGSSDEQYF
DNA: TGTGCCAGCAGCTTACTCGTCGGGAGTAGCGACGAGCAGTACTTC

size: .
J: TRBJ1-4
V: TRBV2
D: TRBD1
CDR3: CASSTGTGGLSGEKLFF
DNA: TGTGCCAGCAGTACCGGGACAGGGGGTCTATCGGGTGAAAAACTGTTTTTT

size: .
J: TRBJ1-6
V: TRBV6-5
D: TRBD1
CDR3: CASSMDRAGRSPLHF
DNA: TGTGCCAGCAGTATGGACAGGGCGGGACGGTCACCCCTCCACTTT

size: .
J: TRBJ2-5
V: TRBV24-1
D: TRBD1
CDR3: CATSDDSGQGQETQYF
DNA: TGTGCCACCAGTGATGATTCGGGACAGGGACAAGAGACCCAGTACTTC

size: .
J: TRBJ2-7
V: TRBV10-3
D: .
CDR3: CAISVGQSNDEQYF
DNA: TGTGCCATCAGTGTCGGACAAAGTAACGACGAGCAGTACTTC

size: .
J: TRBJ2-7
V: TRBV11-2
D: .
CDR3: CASSPLLSYEQYF
DNA: TGTGCCAGCAGCCCCCTCCTCTCCTACGAGCAGTACTTC

size: .
J: TRBJ2-2
V: TRBV19
D: TRBD1
CDR3: CASSDDRGRNTGELFF
DNA: TGTGCCAGTAGCGACGACAGGGGGCGCAACACCGGGGAGCTGTTTTTT

size: .
J: TRBJ2-5
V: TRBV2
D: TRBD2
CDR3: CAIRTRGETQYF
DNA: TGTGCCATAAGGACTAGGGGAGAGACCCAGTACTTC

size: .
J: TRBJ2-2
V: TRBV5-6
D: TRBD2
CDR3: CASSWDYFTGELFF
DNA: TGTGCCAGCAGCTGGGACTATTTTACCGGGGAGCTGTTTTTT

size: .
J: TRBJ2-1
V: TRBV7-9
D: TRBD1
CDR3: CASSIGTGGYNEQFF
DNA: TGTGCCAGCAGCATAGGGACAGGGGGCTACAATGAGCAGTTCTTC

size: .
J: TRBJ2-2
V: TRBV19
D: .
CDR3: CASSATGVNTGELFF
DNA: TGTGCCAGTAGTGCGACAGGCGTGAACACCGGGGAGCTGTTTTTT

size: .
J: TRBJ2-3
V: TRBV5-1
D: TRBD1
CDR3: CASSLGQGIRTDTQYF
DNA: TGCGCCAGCAGCTTGGGACAGGGGATCAGAACAGATACGCAGTATTTT

size: few
J: TRBJ2-2
V: TRBV30
D: TRBD2
CDR3: CAWGVLAGNTGELFF
DNA: TGTGCCTGGGGGGTACTAGCGGGGAACACCGGGGAGCTGTTTTTT

size: once
J: TRBJ1-1
V: TRBV19
D: .
CDR3: CASSNPRGDNTEAFF
DNA: TGTGCCAGTAGTAACCCTCGCGGCGATAACACTGAAGCTTTCTTT

size: .
J: TRBJ2-1
V: TRBV19
D: .
CDR3: CASSTGSYNEQFF
DNA: TGTGCCAGTAGCACGGGATCCTACAATGAGCAGTTCTTC

size: once
J: TRBJ2-7
V: TRBV6-5
D: .
CDR3: CASSPSQGKQYF
DNA: TGTGCCAGCAGTCCGAGCCAGGGGAAGCAGTACTTC

size: .
J: TRBJ1-3
V: TRBV18
D: TRBD1
CDR3: CASSPNTGGSGNTIYF
DNA: TGTGCCAGCTCCCCCAACACAGGGGGGTCTGGAAACACCATATATTTT

size: .
J: TRBJ2-7
V: TRBV25-1
D: TRBD1
CDR3: CASTTGERKQYF
DNA: TGTGCCAGCACCACAGGGGAAAGGAAGCAGTACTTC

size: .
J: TRBJ1-5
V: TRBV28
D: TRBD1
CDR3: CASSRPGTGNQPQHF
DNA: TGTGCCAGCAGCCGACCAGGGACAGGCAATCAGCCCCAGCATTTT

size: .
J: TRBJ2-5
V: TRBV5-1
D: .
CDR3: CASSFGVEETQYF
DNA: TGCGCCAGCAGCTTCGGAGTTGAAGAGACCCAGTACTTC

size: .
J: TRBJ2-3
V: TRBV27
D: TRBD1
CDR3: CASSFYGTADTQYF
DNA: TGTGCCAGCAGTTTCTATGGGACAGCAGATACGCAGTATTTT

size: .
J: TRBJ1-1
V: TRBV6-6
D: .
CDR3: CASSYRLGHYTEAFF
DNA: TGTGCCAGCAGTTACAGGCTAGGCCACTACACTGAAGCTTTCTTT

size: .
J: TRBJ2-7
V: TRBV5-1
D: TRBD2
CDR3: CASSSRLAGGSYEQYF
DNA: TGCGCCAGCAGCTCTCGACTAGCGGGAGGGTCCTACGAGCAGTACTTC

size: .
J: TRBJ2-1
V: TRBV5-1
D: TRBD2
CDR3: CASSQGPGGNEQFF
DNA: TGCGCCAGCAGCCAAGGCCCGGGGGGTAATGAGCAGTTCTTC

size: .
J: TRBJ1-2
V: TRBV6-2/TRBV6-3
D: .
CDR3: CASSRQLRGSNYGYTF
DNA: TGTGCCAGCAGCCGACAACTCAGGGGCTCCAACTATGGCTACACCTTC

size: few
J: TRBJ2-7
V: TRBV2
D: TRBD2
CDR3: CASSIRTSDYEQYF
DNA: TGTGCCAGCAGTATTAGGACTAGCGATTACGAGCAGTACTTC

size: .
J: TRBJ1-3
V: TRBV29-1
D: TRBD1
CDR3: CSWTGDDLRTIYF
DNA: TGCAGCTGGACAGGGGATGATCTCAGAACCATATATTTT

size: .
J: TRBJ2-1
V: TRBV19
D: .
CDR3: CASKPGHLDAYNEQFF
DNA: TGTGCCAGTAAGCCGGGACACCTGGACGCCTACAATGAGCAGTTCTTC

size: .
J: TRBJ1-1
V: TRBV5-1
D: .
CDR3: CASSLEGKTEAFF
DNA: TGCGCCAGCAGCCTGGAGGGGAAAACTGAAGCTTTCTTT